Listed below are T cell receptor beta chains from one sample, sequenced in a study of T cell repertoires in ileal Crohn's disease. Produced via immunoSEQ multiplex PCR; TCRdb's table is partial and in-frame only. The sample records about 30,000 clones, about 81% being singletons. Material: ileal tissue. The receptors originated from an adult with Crohn's disease. Each CDR3 is given with its conserved first and last residue. Fields, in order: V gene, clone size, J gene, D gene, CDR3 DNA, CDR3 protein. The D gene is left open where the match is weak. Clone size appears in some rows only: once, few, many, or a class for an expanded clone.

>TRBV6-5|-|TRBJ1-6|TRBD1
TGTGCCAGCAGTCGGGAAGACAGGGGTAATTCACCCCTCCACTTT
CASSREDRGNSPLHF
>TRBV19|-|TRBJ1-1|-
TGTGCCAGTAGTAGTACGGGGACTGAAGCTTTCTTT
CASSSTGTEAFF
>TRBV11-3|-|TRBJ1-1|-
TGTGCCAGCAGCTTTCGGGGCACTGAAGCTTTCTTT
CASSFRGTEAFF
>TRBV30|once|TRBJ2-2|-
TGTGCCTGGGTGTGGTCGCGTAGTGCAACGAACACCGGGGAGCTGTTTTTT
CAWVWSRSATNTGELFF
>TRBV6-6|once|TRBJ2-5|TRBD1
TGTGCCAGCAGCTACAGGGGCCGGGAGACCCAGTACTTC
CASSYRGRETQYF
>TRBV18|-|TRBJ1-5|-
TGTGCCAGCTCACAGGAAAGGACATCTCGCAATCAGCCCCAGCATTTT
CASSQERTSRNQPQHF
>TRBV7-8|-|TRBJ1-1|-
TGTGCCAGCAGCTTAGCACAGTACACTGAAGCTTTCTTT
CASSLAQYTEAFF
>TRBV4-1|-|TRBJ2-7|TRBD1
TGCGCCAGCAGCCAAACCCCGGGACAGGCCACTAGTTTCTCCTACGAGCAGTACTTC
CASSQTPGQATSFSYEQYF
>TRBV19|-|TRBJ1-6|TRBD1
TGTGCCAGTAGTATCGGCCAGGGGGCAATTCTGGCCCTCCACTTT
CASSIGQGAILALHF
>TRBV6-6|-|TRBJ2-7|-
TGTGCCGCCGGGACAAATTCCTACGAGCAGTACTTC
CAAGTNSYEQYF
>TRBV6-5|-|TRBJ2-3|TRBD2
TGTGCCAGGGGACTAGCGGGGGGGCTGGAGAATACGCAGTATTTT
CARGLAGGLENTQYF
>TRBV7-9|-|TRBJ2-7|TRBD1
TGTGCCAGCAGCCGCCGGACAGGGGACTCCTACGAGCAGTACTTC
CASSRRTGDSYEQYF
>TRBV6-5|-|TRBJ1-1|-
TGTGCCAGCAGTTACCGGGGGTACTCTGAAGCTTTCTTT
CASSYRGYSEAFF
>TRBV7-2|few|TRBJ2-4|TRBD2
TGTGCCAGCAGCCCAGGGGCTAGCGGGGGCCTCAAAAACATTCAGTACTTC
CASSPGASGGLKNIQYF
>TRBV5-4|-|TRBJ1-1|TRBD1
TGTGCCAGCAGCCTGAGGACAGGGGCGATGAACACTGAAGCTTTCTTT
CASSLRTGAMNTEAFF
>TRBV23-1|few|TRBJ1-4|-
TGCGCCAGTCCGGAACAGGGTCCTCGTGAAAAACTGTTTTTT
CASPEQGPREKLFF
>TRBV7-9|-|TRBJ2-7|-
TGTGCCAGCAGCTTCGTCAGCTCCTACGAGCAGTACTTC
CASSFVSSYEQYF
>TRBV27|-|TRBJ1-1|TRBD1
TGTGCCAGCAGTTTCGGGACAGGGGGCGCCCGGAACACTGAAGCTTTCTTT
CASSFGTGGARNTEAFF
>TRBV2|-|TRBJ1-6|-
TGTGCCAGCAGGAGGGGGATTAGTAATTCCCCCCTCCACTTT
CASRRGISNSPLHF
>TRBV11-3|few|TRBJ2-3|-
TGTGCCAGCAGCCCCGGGGGAGGGGGGCGCACAGATACGCAGTATTTT
CASSPGGGGRTDTQYF
>TRBV27|few|TRBJ2-7|TRBD2
TGTGCCAGCAGTTCACTAGCGGGGGGGCTCTACGAGCAGTACTTC
CASSSLAGGLYEQYF
>TRBV5-1|-|TRBJ1-1|-
TGCGCCAGCGCATGGGAGGGTAACACTGAAGCTTTCTTT
CASAWEGNTEAFF
>TRBV4-1|-|TRBJ2-7|TRBD2
TGCGCCAGCAGCCTCCTTAGCGGGGGGCTTTACGAGCAGTACTTC
CASSLLSGGLYEQYF
>TRBV4-2|-|TRBJ1-2|-
TGTGCCAGCAGCCATCAGGGGTACGCTGGCTACACCTTC
CASSHQGYAGYTF
>TRBV18|-|TRBJ2-7|-
TGTGCCAGCTCACCAGACCTCGGGGAGCAGTACTTC
CASSPDLGEQYF
>TRBV6-5|-|TRBJ1-2|TRBD1
TGTGCCAGCAGTCGGACAGGGGGGGACTACACCTTC
CASSRTGGDYTF